This T cell receptor (beta chain) was retrieved from a study of T-cell memory formation after mild COVID-19. Study in general: Largely donor-specific TCR clusters were found.

Germline CDR1 reads SGHKS; CDR2 reads YYEKEE (reference sequence). The CDR3 covers 16 residues. Trimming at V came to 2 bases and at J to 6 bases, leaving 8 bases not matched to a gene. From the 5' RACE reads, TCRdb called clonotypes with MiXCR, one entry per CDR3 protein. The data show some 88,000 distinct CDR3 sequences, about 23% seen once. The receptor comes from a man aged 18 to 29 who had mild COVID-19 (a few samples of this study predate the infection). Cell type and time point are not known. V and J are TRBV5-5 and TRBJ1-5; 10 positions agree with TRBD1. Sequenced sample: PBMCs or a T cell subset sorted from them (not recorded which). The CDR3 sequence: CASSFVGTGVVQPQHF. The DNA of the CDR3 is TGTGCCAGCAGCTTTGTTGGGACAGGGGTAGTTCAGCCCCAGCATTTT.